This T cell receptor (beta chain) derives from a study of blood T cell repertoires in COVID-19. At the level of the study: Samples taken during acute and convalescent COVID-19 were collected in the United States, Italy and Spain. PBMCs, B-cell-depleted T cells, or T cells provided the cDNA or gDNA that made up the material.

The CDR3 covers 18 residues. This table comes from immunoSEQ multiplex PCR, and its TCRdb copy is limited to in-frame clones, with some not included. The sample has around 150,000 clones, roughly 88% seen once. This clone was detected once. The sequencing input was peripheral blood. This chain uses TRBV21-1 with TRBJ2-3; TRBD2 is the table's D call and was not checked against the DNA. TRBV21-1 constitutes a pseudogene. The sequence came from a woman at least 80 years old with active or convalescent COVID-19. This chain's CDR3 is CASSKDGSSGGITDTQYF. The CDR3 DNA is TGTGCCAGCAGCAAAGATGGGTCTAGCGGGGGAATCACAGATACGCAGTATTTT.